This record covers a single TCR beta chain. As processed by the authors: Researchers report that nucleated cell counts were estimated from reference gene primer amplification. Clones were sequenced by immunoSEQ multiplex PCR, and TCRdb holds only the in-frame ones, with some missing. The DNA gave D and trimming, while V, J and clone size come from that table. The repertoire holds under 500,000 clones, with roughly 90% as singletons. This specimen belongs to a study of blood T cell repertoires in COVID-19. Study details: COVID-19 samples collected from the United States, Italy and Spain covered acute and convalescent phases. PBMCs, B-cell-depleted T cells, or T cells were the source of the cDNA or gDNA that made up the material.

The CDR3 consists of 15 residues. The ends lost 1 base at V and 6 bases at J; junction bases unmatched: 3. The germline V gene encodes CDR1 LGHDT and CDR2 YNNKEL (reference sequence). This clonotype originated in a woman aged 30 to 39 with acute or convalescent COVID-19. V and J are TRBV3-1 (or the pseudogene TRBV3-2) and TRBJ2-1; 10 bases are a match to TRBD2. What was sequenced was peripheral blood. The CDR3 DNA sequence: TGTGCCAGCAGCCAAGCGGGACTAGCGTTCAATGAGCAGTTCTTC. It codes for CASSQAGLAFNEQFF.